This paragraph reports one T cell receptor (beta chain). Its specificity is unknown. This record belongs to a study of blood T cells in healthy people across ages. Whole-study context: Capturing about one barcoded beta molecule per two T cells was achieved by template switching. Points from the study as a whole: Naive and antigen-experienced cells were not separated, limiting conclusive comparison.

This CDR3 is 16 amino acids long. CDR1 is MDHEN, CDR2 SYDVKM, per germline. Next came a second PCR, run for roughly 7 to 12 cycles, which used a sample-barcoded 5' primer along with a J-beta primer mix. The template-switch adaptor was a 5' adaptor with 12 random nucleotides. It tagged each cDNA molecule. One entry per CDR3 protein, called by TCRdb with MiXCR from the 5' RACE reads. The table records roughly 730,000 distinct CDR3 sequences, roughly three fifths of them present only once. V is TRBV28 and J is TRBJ2-4, with TRBD2 matching over 14 bases. The J call may be wrong; the DNA end is better matched by TRBJ2-5. Input material: blood. This TCR derives from a man aged 35 to 55 in good health. This chain's CDR3 is CASSPTSGGALETQYF. In DNA form, the CDR3 reads TGTGCCAGCAGTCCGACTAGCGGGGGGGCCCTTGAGACCCAGTACTTC.